This TCR beta chain was retrieved from a study of blood T cell repertoires in COVID-19. Study context: PBMCs, B-cell-depleted T cells, or T cells were the source of the cDNA or gDNA that made up the material.

This CDR3 has 20 amino acids. CDR1 is MGHRA, CDR2 YSYEKL, per germline. The V gene end was trimmed by 0 bases and the J gene end by 0 bases; junction bases not matched to a gene: 9. This table comes from immunoSEQ multiplex PCR, and its TCRdb copy is limited to in-frame clones, with some not included. The table records over 85,000 clones, more than 75% of them present only once. Sequenced sample: peripheral blood. The rearrangement links TRBV4-1 to TRBJ2-6, with 9 bases matching TRBD2. This TCR came from a man in his 60s with active or convalescent COVID-19. This CDR3 is CASSQDTASGTGSGANVLTF. The CDR3 bases are TGCGCCAGCAGCCAAGATACGGCTAGCGGGACTGGCTCTGGGGCCAACGTCCTGACTTTC.